The clone carrying this T cell receptor (beta chain) was seen only once. Assay: immunoSEQ multiplex PCR; the TCRdb copy retains only in-frame clones and omits some. The sample has around 49,000 clones; 88% are singletons. The V gene lost 3 bases and the J gene lost 2 bases, with 5 bases spanning the gap. Germline V lookup: CDR1 SGHTA, CDR2 FQGNSA. The CDR3 sequence is 12 residues long. This record belongs to a study of PD-L1 blockade in urothelial cancer. Study summary: T cells were recovered from blood samples at a median of approximately 150,000.

Specified time point: peripheral blood 6 weeks after treatment start. Peripheral blood mononuclear cells were collected from every patient before and during treatment, yielding between 1 and 8 samples per patient. The J gene is TRBJ2-7, the V gene TRBV7-2; D perhaps matches TRBD2 (5 bases). The sequences come from PBMCs, collected around atezolizumab (anti-PD-L1) treatment. The sequence came from a man in his fifties or sixties with urothelial cancer. CDR3 sequence reads: CASSFGTYEQYF. In DNA, the CDR3 is TGTGCCAGCAGCTTCGGGACCTACGAGCAGTACTTC.